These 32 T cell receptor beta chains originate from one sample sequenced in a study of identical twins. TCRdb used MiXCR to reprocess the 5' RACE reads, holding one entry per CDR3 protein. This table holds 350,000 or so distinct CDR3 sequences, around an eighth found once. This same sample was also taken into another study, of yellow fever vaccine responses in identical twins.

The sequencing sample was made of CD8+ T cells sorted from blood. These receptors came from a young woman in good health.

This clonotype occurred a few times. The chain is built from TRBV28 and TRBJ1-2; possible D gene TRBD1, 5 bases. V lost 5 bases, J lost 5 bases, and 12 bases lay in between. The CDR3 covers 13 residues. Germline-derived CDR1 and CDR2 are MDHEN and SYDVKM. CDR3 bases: TGTGCCAGCAGTCCGACAGCGGGATATGGCTACACCTTC. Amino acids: CASSPTAGYGYTF.

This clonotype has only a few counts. CDR3 nucleotides: TGCGCCAGCAGCTTGGATCTTCGCACAGATACGCAGTATTTT. As protein: CASSLDLRTDTQYF. V and J are TRBV5-1 and TRBJ2-3; D is unclear. Trimming pared 0 bases from V and 1 base from J, leaving 6 bases between. The germline V gene encodes CDR1 SGHRS and CDR2 YFSETQ. This CDR3 has 14 residues.

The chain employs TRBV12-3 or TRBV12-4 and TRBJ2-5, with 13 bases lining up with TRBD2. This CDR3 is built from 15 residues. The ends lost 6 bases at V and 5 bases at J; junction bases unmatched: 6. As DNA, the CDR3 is TGTGCCAGCAGGAGGGGACTAGCGGGATGGGAGACCCAGTACTTC. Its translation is CASRRGLAGWETQYF.

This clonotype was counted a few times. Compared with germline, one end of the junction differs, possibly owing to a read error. DNA of the CDR3: TGCAGTGCCCGCCAAGTAGCGGGAGGAGTCTTC. It is translated as CSARQVAGGVF. The V gene is TRBV20-1, the J gene TRBJ2-1, with TRBD2 matching 10 bases. The CDR3 is 11 amino acids. Germline lookup yields CDR1 DFQATT and CDR2 SNEGSKA (reference sequence).

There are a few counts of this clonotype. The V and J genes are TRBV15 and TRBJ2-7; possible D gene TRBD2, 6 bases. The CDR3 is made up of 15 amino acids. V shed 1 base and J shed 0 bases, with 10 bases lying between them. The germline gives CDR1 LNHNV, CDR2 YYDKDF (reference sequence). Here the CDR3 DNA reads TGTGCCACCAGCAGAGTGCCGACTAGCTCCTACGAGCAGTACTTC. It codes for CATSRVPTSSYEQYF.

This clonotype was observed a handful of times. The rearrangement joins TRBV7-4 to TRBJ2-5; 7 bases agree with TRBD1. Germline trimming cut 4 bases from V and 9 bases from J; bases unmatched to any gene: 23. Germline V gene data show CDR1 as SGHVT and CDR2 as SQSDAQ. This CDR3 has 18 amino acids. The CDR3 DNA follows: TGTGCCAGCAGCTCAACTGACACTGACAGGGCGAGCTGGGTGCCCCAGTACTTC. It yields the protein CASSSTDTDRASWVPQYF.

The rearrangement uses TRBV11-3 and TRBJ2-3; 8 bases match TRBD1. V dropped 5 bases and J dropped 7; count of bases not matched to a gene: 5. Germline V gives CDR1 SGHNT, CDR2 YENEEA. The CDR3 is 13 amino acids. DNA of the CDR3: TGTGCCAGCAGCCTGGGACAGGTCTATACGCAGTATTTT. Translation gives CASSLGQVYTQYF. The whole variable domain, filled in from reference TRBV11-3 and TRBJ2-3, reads EAGVVQSPRYKIIEKKQPVAFWCNPISGHNTLYWYLQNLGQGPELLIRYENEEAVDDSQLPKDRFSAERLKGVDSTLKIQPAELGDSAVYLCASSLGQVYTQYFGPGTRLTVL.

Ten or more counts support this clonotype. CDR3 sequence reads: CASSAYTSGANVLTF. The CDR3, as DNA: TGTGCCAGCAGTGCCTATACCTCTGGGGCCAACGTCCTGACTTTC. The genes are TRBV25-1 and TRBJ2-6; D gene uncertain. The germline V gene encodes CDR1 MGHDK and CDR2 SYGVNS. The CDR3 spans 15 residues. V lost 4 bases to trimming and J lost 0 bases, with 7 bases between them.

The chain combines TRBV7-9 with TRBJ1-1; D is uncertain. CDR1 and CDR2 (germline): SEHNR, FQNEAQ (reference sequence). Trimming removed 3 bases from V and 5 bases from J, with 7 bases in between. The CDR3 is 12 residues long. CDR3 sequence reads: CASSLERTEAFF. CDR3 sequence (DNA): TGTGCCAGCAGCTTGGAGAGGACTGAAGCTTTCTTT. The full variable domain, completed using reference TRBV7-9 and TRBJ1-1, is DTGVSQNPRHKITKRGQNVTFRCDPISEHNRLYWYRQTLGQGPEFLTYFQNEAQLEKSRLLSDRFSAERPKGSFSTLEIQRTEQGDSAMYLCASSLERTEAFFGQGTRLTVV.

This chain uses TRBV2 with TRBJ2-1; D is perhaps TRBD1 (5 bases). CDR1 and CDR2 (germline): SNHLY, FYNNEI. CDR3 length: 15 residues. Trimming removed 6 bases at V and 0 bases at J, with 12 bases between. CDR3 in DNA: TGTGCCAGCAGCAAGGACATTAGCTCCTACAATGAGCAGTTCTTC. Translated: CASSKDISSYNEQFF.

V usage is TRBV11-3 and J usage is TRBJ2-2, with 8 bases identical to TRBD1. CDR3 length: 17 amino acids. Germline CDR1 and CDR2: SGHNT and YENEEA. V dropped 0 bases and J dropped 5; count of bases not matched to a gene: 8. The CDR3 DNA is TGTGCCAGCAGCTTAGAGCTCGGGCAGGGGGCTACCGGGGAGCTGTTTTTT. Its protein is CASSLELGQGATGELFF. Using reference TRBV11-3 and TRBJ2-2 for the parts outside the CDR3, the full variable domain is EAGVVQSPRYKIIEKKQPVAFWCNPISGHNTLYWYLQNLGQGPELLIRYENEEAVDDSQLPKDRFSAERLKGVDSTLKIQPAELGDSAVYLCASSLELGQGATGELFFGEGSRLTVL.

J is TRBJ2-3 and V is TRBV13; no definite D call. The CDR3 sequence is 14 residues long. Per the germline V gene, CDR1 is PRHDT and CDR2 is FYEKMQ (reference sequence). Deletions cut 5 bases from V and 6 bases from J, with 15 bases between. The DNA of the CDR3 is TGTGCCAGCAGCGGAACCAGGAGTAGGGATACGCAGTATTTT. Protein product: CASSGTRSRDTQYF.

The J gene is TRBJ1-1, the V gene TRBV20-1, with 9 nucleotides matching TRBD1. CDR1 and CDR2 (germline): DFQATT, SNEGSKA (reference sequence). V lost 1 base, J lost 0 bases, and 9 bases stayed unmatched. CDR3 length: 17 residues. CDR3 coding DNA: TGCAGTGCTAGAGGGACAGGGGAGACTTTCATGAACACTGAAGCTTTCTTT. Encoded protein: CSARGTGETFMNTEAFF.

CDR3 DNA sequence: TGTGCCAGCAGCCAAAAAAGGCAAGTAGCGACCCGAACCTACAATGAGCAGTTCTTC. This translates into CASSQKRQVATRTYNEQFF. This chain connects TRBV7-6 to TRBJ2-1, with D perhaps TRBD2 (5 bases). Germline loops: CDR1 SGHVS, CDR2 FNYEAQ. The CDR3 totals 19 residues. V was pared by 5 bases and J by 2 bases, with 25 bases between.

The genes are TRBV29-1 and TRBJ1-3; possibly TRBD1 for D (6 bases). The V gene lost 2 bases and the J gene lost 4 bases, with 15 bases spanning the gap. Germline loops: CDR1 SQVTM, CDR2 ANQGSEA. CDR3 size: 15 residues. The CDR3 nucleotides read TGCAGCGTTGAAACACAGGGATGGGCCGGAAACACCATATATTTT. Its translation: CSVETQGWAGNTIYF.

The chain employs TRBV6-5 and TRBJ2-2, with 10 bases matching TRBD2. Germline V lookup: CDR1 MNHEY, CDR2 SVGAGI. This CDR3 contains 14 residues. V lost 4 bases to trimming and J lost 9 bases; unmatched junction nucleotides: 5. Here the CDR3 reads CASSSTSGTRELFF. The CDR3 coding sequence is TGTGCCAGCAGTTCCACTAGCGGGACCAGGGAGCTGTTTTTT.

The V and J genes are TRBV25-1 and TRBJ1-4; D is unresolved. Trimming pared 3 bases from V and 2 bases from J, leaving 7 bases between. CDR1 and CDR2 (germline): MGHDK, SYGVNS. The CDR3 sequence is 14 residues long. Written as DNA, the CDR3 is TGTGCCAGCAGTGAGACACCTACTAATGAAAAACTGTTTTTT. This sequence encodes CASSETPTNEKLFF.

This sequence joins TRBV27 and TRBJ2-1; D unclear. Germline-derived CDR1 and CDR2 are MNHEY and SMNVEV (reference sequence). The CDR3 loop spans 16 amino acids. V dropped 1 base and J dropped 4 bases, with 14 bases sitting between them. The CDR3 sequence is CASSLFVGSEYNEQFF. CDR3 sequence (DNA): TGTGCCAGCAGTTTATTCGTGGGATCCGAATACAATGAGCAGTTCTTC.

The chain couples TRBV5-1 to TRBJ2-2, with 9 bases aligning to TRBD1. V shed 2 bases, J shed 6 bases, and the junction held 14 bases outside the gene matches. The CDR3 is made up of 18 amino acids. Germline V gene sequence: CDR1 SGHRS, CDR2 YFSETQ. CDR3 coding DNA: TGCGCCAGCAGCTTCTCGAAGAACGGACAGGGGAGAGCCGGGGAGCTGTTTTTT. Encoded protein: CASSFSKNGQGRAGELFF.

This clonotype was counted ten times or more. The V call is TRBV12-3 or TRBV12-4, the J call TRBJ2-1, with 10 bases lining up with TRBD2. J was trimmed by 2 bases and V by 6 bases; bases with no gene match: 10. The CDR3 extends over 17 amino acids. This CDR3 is CASSRTSGGATYNEQFF. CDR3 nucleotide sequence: TGTGCCAGCAGCAGAACGAGCGGGGGGGCAACCTACAATGAGCAGTTCTTC.

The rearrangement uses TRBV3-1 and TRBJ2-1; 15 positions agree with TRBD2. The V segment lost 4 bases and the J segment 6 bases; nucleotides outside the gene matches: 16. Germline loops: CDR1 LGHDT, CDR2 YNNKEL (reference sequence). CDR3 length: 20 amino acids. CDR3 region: CASSPEAGLAGGNWGNEQFF. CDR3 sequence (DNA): TGTGCCAGCAGCCCAGAGGCGGGACTAGCGGGAGGAAATTGGGGCAATGAGCAGTTCTTC.

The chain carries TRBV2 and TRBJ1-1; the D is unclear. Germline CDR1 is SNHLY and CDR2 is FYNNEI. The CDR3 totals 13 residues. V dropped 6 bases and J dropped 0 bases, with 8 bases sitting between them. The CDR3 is CASRGQLNTEAFF. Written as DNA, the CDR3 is TGTGCCAGCAGGGGCCAGCTGAACACTGAAGCTTTCTTT.

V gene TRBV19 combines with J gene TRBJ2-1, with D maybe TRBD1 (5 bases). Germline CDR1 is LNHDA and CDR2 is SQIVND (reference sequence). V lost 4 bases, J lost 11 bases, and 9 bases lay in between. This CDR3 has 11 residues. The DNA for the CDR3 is TGTGCCAGTAGTACCCAGGGTAAGCAGTTCTTC. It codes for CASSTQGKQFF.

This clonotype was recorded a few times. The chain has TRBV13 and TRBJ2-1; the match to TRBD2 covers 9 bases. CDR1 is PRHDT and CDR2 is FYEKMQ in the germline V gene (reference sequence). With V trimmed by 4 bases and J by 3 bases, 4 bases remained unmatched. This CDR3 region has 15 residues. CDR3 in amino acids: CASSSRLAVYNEQFF. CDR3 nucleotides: TGTGCCAGCAGCTCCAGACTAGCGGTCTACAATGAGCAGTTCTTC.

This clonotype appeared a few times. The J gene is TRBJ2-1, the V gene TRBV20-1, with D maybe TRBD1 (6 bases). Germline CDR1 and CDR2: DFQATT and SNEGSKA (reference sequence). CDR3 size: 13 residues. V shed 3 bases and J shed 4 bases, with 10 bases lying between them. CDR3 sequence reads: CSARLRGYNEQFF. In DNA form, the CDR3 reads TGCAGTGCTAGGTTGAGGGGGTACAATGAGCAGTTCTTC.

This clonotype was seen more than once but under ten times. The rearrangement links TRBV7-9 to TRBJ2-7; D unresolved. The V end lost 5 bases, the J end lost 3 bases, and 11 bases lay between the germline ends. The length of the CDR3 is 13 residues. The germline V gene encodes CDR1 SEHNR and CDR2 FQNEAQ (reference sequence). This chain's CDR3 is CASSPHTDYEQYV. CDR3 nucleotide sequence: TGTGCCAGCAGCCCCCACACCGACTACGAGCAGTACGTC.

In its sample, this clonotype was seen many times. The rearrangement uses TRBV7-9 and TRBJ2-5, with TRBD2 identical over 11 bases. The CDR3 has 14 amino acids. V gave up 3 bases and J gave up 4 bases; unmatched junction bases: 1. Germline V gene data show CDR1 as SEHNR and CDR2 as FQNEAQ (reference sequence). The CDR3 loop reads CASSFTSGGETQYF. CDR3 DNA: TGTGCCAGCAGCTTTACTAGCGGGGGAGAGACCCAGTACTTC. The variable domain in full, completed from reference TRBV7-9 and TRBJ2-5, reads DTGVSQNPRHKITKRGQNVTFRCDPISEHNRLYWYRQTLGQGPEFLTYFQNEAQLEKSRLLSDRFSAERPKGSFSTLEIQRTEQGDSAMYLCASSFTSGGETQYFGPGTRLLVL.

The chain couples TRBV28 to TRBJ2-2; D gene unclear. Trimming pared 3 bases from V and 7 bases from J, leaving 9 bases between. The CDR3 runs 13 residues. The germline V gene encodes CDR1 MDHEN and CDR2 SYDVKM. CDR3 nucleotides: TGTGCCAGCAGTTTCCGGCGAGGCGGGGAGCTGTTTTTT. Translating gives CASSFRRGGELFF.

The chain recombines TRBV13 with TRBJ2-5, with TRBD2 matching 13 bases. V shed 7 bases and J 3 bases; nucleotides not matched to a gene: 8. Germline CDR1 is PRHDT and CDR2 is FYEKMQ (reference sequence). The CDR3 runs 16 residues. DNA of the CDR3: TGTGCCAGCAACCTGGGACTAGCGGGGAGAAAAGAGACCCAGTACTTC. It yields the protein CASNLGLAGRKETQYF. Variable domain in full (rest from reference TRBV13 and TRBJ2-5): AAGVIQSPRHLIKEKRETATLKCYPIPRHDTVYWYQQGPGQDPQFLISFYEKMQSDKGSIPDRFSAQQFSDYHSELNMSSLELGDSALYFCASNLGLAGRKETQYFGPGTRLLVL.

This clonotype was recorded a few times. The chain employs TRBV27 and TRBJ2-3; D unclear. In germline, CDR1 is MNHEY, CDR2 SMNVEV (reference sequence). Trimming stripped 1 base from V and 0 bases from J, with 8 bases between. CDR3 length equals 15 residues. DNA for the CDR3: TGTGCCAGCAGTTTATTAAATCCTAGCACAGATACGCAGTATTTT. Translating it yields CASSLLNPSTDTQYF.

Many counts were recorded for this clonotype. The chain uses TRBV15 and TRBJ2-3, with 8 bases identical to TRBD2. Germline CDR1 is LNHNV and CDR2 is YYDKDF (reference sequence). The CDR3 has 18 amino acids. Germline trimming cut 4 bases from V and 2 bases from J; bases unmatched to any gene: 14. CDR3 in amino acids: CATSNLGASGPNTDTQYF. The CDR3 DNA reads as TGTGCCACCAGCAACTTAGGGGCTAGCGGGCCAAACACAGATACGCAGTATTTT.

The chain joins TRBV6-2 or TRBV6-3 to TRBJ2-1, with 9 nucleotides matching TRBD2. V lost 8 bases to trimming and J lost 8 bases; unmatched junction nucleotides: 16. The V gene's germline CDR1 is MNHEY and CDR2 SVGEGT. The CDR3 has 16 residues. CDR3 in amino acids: CASALPTSGWGDEQFF. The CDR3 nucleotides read TGTGCCAGCGCTCTCCCGACTAGCGGTTGGGGGGATGAGCAGTTCTTC.